The rows below give T cell receptor beta chains drawn from one sample of a study of graft-versus-host responses after intestinal transplantation. Sequencing used immunoSEQ multiplex PCR; TCRdb keeps in-frame clones, though not all of them. The sample yields fewer than 85,000 clones, 84% seen once. These receptors' antigens are unknown. Sequencing was performed on unstimulated CD4+ T cells sorted from spleen or lymph node cells, taken before transplant. The receptor set was obtained from a human donor who was the organ donor for an intestinal transplant. Both conserved end residues are part of each CDR3. The D gene is left open where the match is weak. Not every row has a clone size; where given, it reads once, few, many or a size class.

TRBV19	TRBJ2-6	few	.	CASSIQQSGANVLTF	TGTGCCAGTAGTATACAACAGTCTGGGGCCAACGTCCTGACTTTC
TRBV2	TRBJ1-1	.	.	CASRGIIGTEAFF	TGTGCCAGCAGAGGAATAATCGGGACTGAAGCTTTCTTT
TRBV19	TRBJ2-5	.	TRBD1	CASSPSGTGVQETQYF	TGTGCCAGTAGCCCTTCCGGGACAGGGGTTCAAGAGACCCAGTACTTC
TRBV4-1	TRBJ1-1	.	.	CASSQDVTRPSWEAFF	TGCGCCAGCAGCCAAGATGTGACACGACCCAGCTGGGAAGCTTTCTTT
TRBV7-9	TRBJ2-1	.	TRBD1	CASSRTGGGEQFF	TGTGCCAGCTCACGGACAGGGGGGGGTGAGCAGTTCTTC
TRBV18	TRBJ1-1	.	.	CASSPSIGTEAFF	TGTGCCAGCTCACCATCGATCGGCACTGAAGCTTTCTTT
TRBV18	TRBJ2-1	.	TRBD2	CASSPVGLAGGNEQFF	TGTGCCAGCTCACCAGTCGGACTAGCGGGGGGGAATGAGCAGTTCTTC
TRBV28	TRBJ1-2	.	TRBD1	CASSSREQGFIHGYTF	TGTGCCAGCAGTTCTAGGGAACAGGGGTTTATCCATGGCTACACCTTC
TRBV7-2	TRBJ1-2	few	TRBD1	CASSLEQGDRYGYTF	TGTGCCAGCAGCTTAGAGCAGGGGGATCGGTATGGCTACACCTTC
TRBV28	TRBJ1-2	few	.	CASSPGRGNGYTF	TGTGCCAGCAGCCCCGGGCGGGGGAATGGCTACACCTTC
TRBV9	TRBJ1-4	.	TRBD1	CASSVQGAGEKLFF	TGTGCCAGCAGCGTTCAGGGGGCGGGTGAAAAACTGTTTTTT
TRBV28	TRBJ1-6	few	.	CASSRPGGTNSPLHF	TGTGCCAGCAGTCGTCCCGGGGGTACGAATTCACCCCTCCACTTT
TRBV28	TRBJ1-1	once	.	CASSLGEGLGNTEAFF	TGTGCCAGCAGTTTAGGGGAGGGTCTGGGGAACACTGAAGCTTTCTTT
TRBV6-6	TRBJ2-5	.	TRBD1	CASSYLGTGEETQYF	TGTGCCAGCAGTTACCTCGGGACAGGGGAAGAGACCCAGTACTTC
TRBV9	TRBJ2-3	.	.	CATPEGPGTSTDTQYF	TGTGCCACCCCTGAGGGACCGGGGACTAGCACAGATACGCAGTATTTT
TRBV19	TRBJ1-6	.	TRBD1	CASSEGQDRSYNSPLHF	TGTGCCAGTAGTGAAGGACAGGACAGGTCCTATAATTCACCCCTCCACTTT
TRBV9	TRBJ2-1	.	TRBD2	CASSGERGSSYNEQFF	TGTGCCAGCAGCGGAGAGCGGGGGAGCTCCTACAATGAGCAGTTCTTC